The rows below give T cell receptor beta chains drawn from one sample of a study of Ad26.COV2.S vaccination and SARS-CoV-2 variants. Repertoires were generated with immunoSEQ multiplex PCR, while TCRdb's copy carries only in-frame clones and drops some. Here the sample spans some 460,000 clones, 80% to 90% being singletons. Sequencing used peripheral blood, obtained in a trial of Ad26.COV2.S vaccine versus placebo. All receptors come from a person between 18 and 59 years old who received the Ad26.COV2.S COVID-19 vaccine or a placebo. The CDR3 runs from the conserved cysteine through the conserved F or W. The D gene is left open where the match is weak. Size values are once, few and many counts, or a class for expanded clones, and some rows have none.

J: TRBJ1-1
D: NA
size: NA
V: TRBV29-1
CDR3: CSAPLGGPTEAFF
DNA: TGCAGCGCCCCACTGGGGGGACCCACTGAAGCTTTCTTT

J: TRBJ1-2
D: NA
size: NA
V: TRBV19
CDR3: CASKGFGYGYTF
DNA: TGTGCCAGTAAGGGGTTCGGGTACGGCTACACCTTC

J: TRBJ2-2
D: TRBD1
size: once
V: TRBV30
CDR3: CAWNRGWSGELFF
DNA: TGTGCCTGGAACAGGGGTTGGTCCGGGGAGCTGTTTTTT

J: TRBJ2-1
D: NA
size: NA
V: TRBV4-3
CDR3: CASSLRNEQFF
DNA: TGCGCCAGCAGCCTCCGCAATGAGCAGTTCTTC

J: TRBJ1-3
D: NA
size: NA
V: TRBV5-1
CDR3: CASSALEAPGNTIYF
DNA: TGCGCCAGCAGCGCACTGGAGGCCCCTGGAAACACCATATATTTT

J: TRBJ1-5
D: NA
size: NA
V: TRBV19
CDR3: CASSGMMKGNQPQHF
DNA: TGTGCCAGTAGTGGGATGATGAAAGGCAATCAGCCCCAGCATTTT

J: TRBJ2-3
D: TRBD1
size: NA
V: TRBV10-1
CDR3: CASSEAGGDTQYF
DNA: TGCGCCAGCAGTGAGGCAGGGGGAGATACGCAGTATTTT

J: TRBJ1-5
D: NA
size: few
V: TRBV27
CDR3: CASSSPNQPQHF
DNA: TGTGCCAGCAGTTCCCCCAATCAGCCCCAGCATTTT

J: TRBJ2-2
D: TRBD1
size: NA
V: TRBV7-6
CDR3: CASSLEQGAFRELFF
DNA: TGTGCCAGCAGCTTAGAACAGGGGGCTTTTCGGGAGCTGTTTTTT

J: TRBJ1-2
D: NA
size: NA
V: TRBV3-1/TRBV3-2
CDR3: CASSQVRSTGQGPGYTF
DNA: TGTGCCAGCAGCCAAGTAAGGTCCACAGGGCAGGGCCCTGGCTACACCTTC

J: TRBJ1-1
D: NA
size: NA
V: TRBV5-6
CDR3: CASSLMGPMNTEAFF
DNA: TGTGCCAGCAGCTTGATGGGACCTATGAACACTGAAGCTTTCTTT

J: TRBJ2-2
D: NA
size: NA
V: TRBV12-3/TRBV12-4
CDR3: CASSLFVAGELFF
DNA: TGTGCCAGCAGTTTATTCGTCGCCGGGGAGCTGTTTTTT

J: TRBJ1-6
D: NA
size: once
V: TRBV4-2
CDR3: CASSLGDIQNSPLHF
DNA: TGTGCCAGCAGCCTGGGGGATATTCAAAATTCACCCCTCCACTTT

J: TRBJ2-7
D: NA
size: NA
V: TRBV28
CDR3: CASSSDRPEEQYF
DNA: TGTGCCAGCAGTTCGGACAGACCTGAGGAGCAGTACTTC

J: TRBJ2-3
D: TRBD1
size: NA
V: TRBV4-1
CDR3: CASSQERDRVFSDTQYF
DNA: TGCGCCAGCAGCCAAGAGAGGGACAGGGTGTTTTCAGATACGCAGTATTTT

J: TRBJ2-7
D: NA
size: NA
V: TRBV5-1
CDR3: CASSLELVGEQYF
DNA: TGCGCCAGCAGCTTGGAGTTGGTTGGGGAGCAGTACTTC

J: TRBJ1-2
D: TRBD1
size: NA
V: TRBV7-9
CDR3: CASSLGLKGQGLANYGYTF
DNA: TGTGCCAGCAGCTTAGGCCTAAAGGGACAGGGCTTAGCTAACTATGGCTACACCTTC

J: TRBJ1-4
D: NA
size: NA
V: TRBV28
CDR3: CASSSGAVRDEKLFF
DNA: TGTGCCAGCAGTTCGGGAGCAGTTCGGGATGAAAAACTGTTTTTT

J: TRBJ2-7
D: TRBD1
size: NA
V: TRBV7-8
CDR3: CASSSQTGVRGEQYF
DNA: TGTGCCAGCAGCTCCCAGACAGGGGTGAGAGGTGAGCAGTACTTC